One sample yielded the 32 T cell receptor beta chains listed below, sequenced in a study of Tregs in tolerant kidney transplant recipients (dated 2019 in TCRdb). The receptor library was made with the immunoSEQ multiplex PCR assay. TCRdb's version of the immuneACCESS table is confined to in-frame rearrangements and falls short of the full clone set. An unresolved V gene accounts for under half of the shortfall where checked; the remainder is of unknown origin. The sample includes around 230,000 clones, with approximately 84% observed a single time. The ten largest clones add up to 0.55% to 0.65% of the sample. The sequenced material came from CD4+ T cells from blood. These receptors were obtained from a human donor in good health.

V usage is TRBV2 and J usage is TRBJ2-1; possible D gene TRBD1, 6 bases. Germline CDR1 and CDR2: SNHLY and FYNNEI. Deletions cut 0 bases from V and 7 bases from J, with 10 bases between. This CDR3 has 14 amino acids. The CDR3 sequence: CASSEAPRGNEQFF. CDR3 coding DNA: TGTGCCAGCAGTGAAGCCCCAAGGGGGAATGAGCAGTTCTTC.

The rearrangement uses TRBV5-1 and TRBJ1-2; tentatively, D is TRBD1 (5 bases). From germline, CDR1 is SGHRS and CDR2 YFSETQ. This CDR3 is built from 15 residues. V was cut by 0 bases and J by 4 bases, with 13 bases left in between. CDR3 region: CASSLEGTVIYGYTF. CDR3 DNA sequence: TGCGCCAGCAGCTTGGAAGGGACCGTTATCTATGGCTACACCTTC.

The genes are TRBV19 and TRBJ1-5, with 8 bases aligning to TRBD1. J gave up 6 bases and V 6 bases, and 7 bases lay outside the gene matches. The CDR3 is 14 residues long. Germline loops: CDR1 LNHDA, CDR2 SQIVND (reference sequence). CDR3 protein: CASSRTGSVQPQHF. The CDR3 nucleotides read TGTGCCAGTAGCCGGACAGGGAGTGTTCAGCCCCAGCATTTT.

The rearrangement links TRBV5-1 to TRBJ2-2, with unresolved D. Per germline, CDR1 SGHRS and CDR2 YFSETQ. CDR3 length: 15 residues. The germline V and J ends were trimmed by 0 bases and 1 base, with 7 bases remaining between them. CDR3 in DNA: TGCGCCAGCAGCTTGGAGACGGTGAACACCGGGGAGCTGTTTTTT. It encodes CASSLETVNTGELFF. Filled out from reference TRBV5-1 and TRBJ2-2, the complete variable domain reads KAGVTQTPRYLIKTRGQQVTLSCSPISGHRSVSWYQQTPGQGLQFLFEYFSETQRNKGNFPGRFSGRQFSNSRSEMNVSTLELGDSALYLCASSLETVNTGELFFGEGSRLTVL.

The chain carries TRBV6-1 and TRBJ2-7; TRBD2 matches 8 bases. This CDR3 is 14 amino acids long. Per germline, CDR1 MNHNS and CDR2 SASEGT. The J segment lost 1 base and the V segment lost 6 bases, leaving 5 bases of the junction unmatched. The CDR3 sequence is CASREIAGSYEQYF. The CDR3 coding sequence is TGTGCCAGCAGGGAAATAGCGGGGTCCTACGAGCAGTACTTC.

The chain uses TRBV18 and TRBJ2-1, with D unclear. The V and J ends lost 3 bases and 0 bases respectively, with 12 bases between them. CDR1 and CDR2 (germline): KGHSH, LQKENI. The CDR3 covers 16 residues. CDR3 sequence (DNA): TGTGCCAGCTCACCGGATCAGCTTAGCTCCTACAATGAGCAGTTCTTC. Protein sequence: CASSPDQLSSYNEQFF.

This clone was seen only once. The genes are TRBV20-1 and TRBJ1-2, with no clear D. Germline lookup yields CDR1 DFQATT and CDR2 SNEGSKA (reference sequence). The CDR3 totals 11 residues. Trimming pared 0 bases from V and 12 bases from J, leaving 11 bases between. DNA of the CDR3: TGCAGTGCTAGAGAGTTGGCGTCCGACACCTTC. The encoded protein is CSARELASDTF.

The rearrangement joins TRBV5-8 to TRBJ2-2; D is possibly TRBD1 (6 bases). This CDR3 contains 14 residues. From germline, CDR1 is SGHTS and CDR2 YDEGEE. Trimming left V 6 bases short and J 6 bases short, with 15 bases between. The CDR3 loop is CASTRTAPSGELFF. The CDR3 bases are TGTGCCAGCACCAGGACAGCACCTTCCGGGGAGCTGTTTTTT.

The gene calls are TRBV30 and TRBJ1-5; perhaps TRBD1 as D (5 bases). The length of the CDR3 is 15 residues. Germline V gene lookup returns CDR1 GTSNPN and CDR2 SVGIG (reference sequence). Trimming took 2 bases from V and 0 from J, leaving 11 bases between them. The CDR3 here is CAWSPGAASNQPQHF. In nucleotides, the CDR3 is TGTGCCTGGAGTCCCGGGGCAGCTAGCAATCAGCCCCAGCATTTT.

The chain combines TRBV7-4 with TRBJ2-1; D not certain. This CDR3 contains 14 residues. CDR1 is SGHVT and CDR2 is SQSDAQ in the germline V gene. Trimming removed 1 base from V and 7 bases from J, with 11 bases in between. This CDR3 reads CASSLGPQGNEQFF. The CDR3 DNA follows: TGTGCCAGCAGCTTAGGACCTCAAGGGAATGAGCAGTTCTTC.

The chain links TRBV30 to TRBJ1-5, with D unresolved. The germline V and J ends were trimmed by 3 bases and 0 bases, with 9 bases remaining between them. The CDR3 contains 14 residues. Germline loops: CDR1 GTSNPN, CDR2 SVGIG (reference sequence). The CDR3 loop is CAWRSGNSNQPQHF. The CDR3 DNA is TGTGCCTGGAGATCGGGGAATAGCAATCAGCCCCAGCATTTT.

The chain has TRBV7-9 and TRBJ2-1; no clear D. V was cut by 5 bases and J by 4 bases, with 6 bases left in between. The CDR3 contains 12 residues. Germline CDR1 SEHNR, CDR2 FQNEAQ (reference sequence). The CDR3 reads CASSPEYNEQFF. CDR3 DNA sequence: TGTGCCAGCAGCCCGGAATACAATGAGCAGTTCTTC.

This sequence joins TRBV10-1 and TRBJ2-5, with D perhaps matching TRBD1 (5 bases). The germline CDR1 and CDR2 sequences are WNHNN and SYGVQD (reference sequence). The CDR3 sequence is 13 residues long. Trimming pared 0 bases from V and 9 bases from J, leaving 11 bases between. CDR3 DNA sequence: TGCGCCAGCAGTGAGTCGGCGGACATGGCCCAGTACTTC. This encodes CASSESADMAQYF.

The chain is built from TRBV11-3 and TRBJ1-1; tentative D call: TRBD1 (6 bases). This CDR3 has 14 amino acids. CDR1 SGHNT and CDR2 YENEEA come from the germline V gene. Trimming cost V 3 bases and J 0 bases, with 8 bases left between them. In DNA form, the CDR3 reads TGTGCCAGCAGCTTTGGACAGTTGAACACTGAAGCTTTCTTT. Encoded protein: CASSFGQLNTEAFF.

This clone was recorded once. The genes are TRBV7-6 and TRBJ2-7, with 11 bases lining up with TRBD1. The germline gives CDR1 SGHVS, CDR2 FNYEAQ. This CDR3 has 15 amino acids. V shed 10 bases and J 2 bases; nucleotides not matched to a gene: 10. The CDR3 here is CATQLPGQGAYEQYF. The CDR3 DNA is TGTGCCACCCAGTTGCCGGGACAGGGGGCCTACGAGCAGTACTTC.

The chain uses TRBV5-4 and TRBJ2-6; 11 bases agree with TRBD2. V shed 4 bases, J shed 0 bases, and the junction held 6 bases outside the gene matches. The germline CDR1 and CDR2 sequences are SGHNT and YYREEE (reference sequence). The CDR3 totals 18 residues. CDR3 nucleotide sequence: TGTGCCAGCAGCCCTAGCGGGGGGTCATACTCTGGGGCCAACGTCCTGACTTTC. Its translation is CASSPSGGSYSGANVLTF.

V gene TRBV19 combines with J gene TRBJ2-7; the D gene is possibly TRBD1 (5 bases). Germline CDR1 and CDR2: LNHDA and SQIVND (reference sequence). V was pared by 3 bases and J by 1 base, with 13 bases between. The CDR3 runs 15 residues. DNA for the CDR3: TGTGCCAGTAGTATCCGGACATCCCAATCCTACGAGCAGTACTTC. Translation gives CASSIRTSQSYEQYF.

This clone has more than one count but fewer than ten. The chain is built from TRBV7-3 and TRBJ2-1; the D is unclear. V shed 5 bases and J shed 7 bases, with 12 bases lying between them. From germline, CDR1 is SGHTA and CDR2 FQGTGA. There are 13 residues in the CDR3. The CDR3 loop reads CASSPTRRNEQFF. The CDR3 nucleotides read TGTGCCAGCAGCCCGACCCGCCGGAATGAGCAGTTCTTC.

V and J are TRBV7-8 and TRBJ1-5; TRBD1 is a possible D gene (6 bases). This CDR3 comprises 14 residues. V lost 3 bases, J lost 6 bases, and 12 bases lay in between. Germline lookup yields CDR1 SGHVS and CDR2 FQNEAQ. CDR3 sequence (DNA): TGTGCCAGCAGCTTCAGTAGGGGGACTCAGCCCCAGCATTTT. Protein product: CASSFSRGTQPQHF.

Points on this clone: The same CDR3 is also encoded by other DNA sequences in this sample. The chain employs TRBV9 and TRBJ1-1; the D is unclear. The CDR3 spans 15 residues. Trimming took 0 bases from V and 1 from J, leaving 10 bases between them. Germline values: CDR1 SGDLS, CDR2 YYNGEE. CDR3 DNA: TGTGCCAGCAGCGTAGGGGTTGTGAGGAACACTGAAGCTTTCTTT. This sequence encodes CASSVGVVRNTEAFF.

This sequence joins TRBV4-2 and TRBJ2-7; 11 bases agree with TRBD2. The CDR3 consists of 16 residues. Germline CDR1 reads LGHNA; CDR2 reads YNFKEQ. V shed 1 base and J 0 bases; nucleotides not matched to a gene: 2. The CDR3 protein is CASSQGLAGYSYEQYF. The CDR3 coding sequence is TGTGCCAGCAGCCAAGGACTAGCGGGATACTCCTACGAGCAGTACTTC.

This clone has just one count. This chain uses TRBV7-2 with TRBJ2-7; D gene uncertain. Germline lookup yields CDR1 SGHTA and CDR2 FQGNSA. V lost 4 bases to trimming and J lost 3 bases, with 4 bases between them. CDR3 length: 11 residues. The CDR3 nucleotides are TGTGCCAGCAGCTACTACTACGAGCAGTACTTC. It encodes CASSYYYEQYF.

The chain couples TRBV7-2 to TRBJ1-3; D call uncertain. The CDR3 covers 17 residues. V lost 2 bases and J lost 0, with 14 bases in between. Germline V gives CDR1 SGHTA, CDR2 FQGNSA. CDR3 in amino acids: CASSLTFQLSSGNTIYF. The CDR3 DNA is TGTGCCAGCAGCTTAACATTCCAGTTGAGCTCTGGAAACACCATATATTTT.

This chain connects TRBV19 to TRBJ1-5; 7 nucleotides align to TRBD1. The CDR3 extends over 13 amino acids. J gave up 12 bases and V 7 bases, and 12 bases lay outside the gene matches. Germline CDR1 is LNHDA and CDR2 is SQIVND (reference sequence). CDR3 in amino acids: CASTTSSTGLQHF. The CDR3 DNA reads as TGTGCCAGTACCACCTCCTCGACAGGGCTCCAGCATTTT. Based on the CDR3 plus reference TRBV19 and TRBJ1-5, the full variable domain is DGGITQSPKYLFRKEGQNVTLSCEQNLNHDAMYWYRQDPGQGLRLIYYSQIVNDFQKGDIAEGYSVSREKKESFPLTVTSAQKNPTAFYLCASTTSSTGLQHFGDGTRLSIL.

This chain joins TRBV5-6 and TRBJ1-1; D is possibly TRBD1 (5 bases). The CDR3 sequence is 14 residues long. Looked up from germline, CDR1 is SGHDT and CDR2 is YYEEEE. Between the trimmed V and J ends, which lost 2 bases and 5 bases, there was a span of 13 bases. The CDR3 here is CASSFRQIGTEAFF. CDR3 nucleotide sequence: TGTGCCAGCAGCTTCAGACAGATAGGGACTGAAGCTTTCTTT. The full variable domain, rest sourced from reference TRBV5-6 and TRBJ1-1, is DAGVTQSPTHLIKTRGQQVTLRCSPKSGHDTVSWYQQALGQGPQFIFQYYEEEERQRGNFPDRFSGHQFPNYSSELNVNALLLGDSALYLCASSFRQIGTEAFFGQGTRLTVV.

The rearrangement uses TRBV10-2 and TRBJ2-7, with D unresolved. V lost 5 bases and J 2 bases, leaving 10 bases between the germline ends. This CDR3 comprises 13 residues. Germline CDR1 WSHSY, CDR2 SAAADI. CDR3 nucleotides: TGCGCCAGCAGTCAAACCCCTCCCTACGAGCAGTACTTC. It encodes CASSQTPPYEQYF.

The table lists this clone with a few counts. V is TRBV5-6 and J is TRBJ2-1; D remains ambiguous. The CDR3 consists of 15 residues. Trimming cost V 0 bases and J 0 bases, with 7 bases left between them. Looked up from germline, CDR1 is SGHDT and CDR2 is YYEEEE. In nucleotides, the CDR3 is TGTGCCAGCAGCTTGGGACCGGGCTCCTACAATGAGCAGTTCTTC. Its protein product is CASSLGPGSYNEQFF.

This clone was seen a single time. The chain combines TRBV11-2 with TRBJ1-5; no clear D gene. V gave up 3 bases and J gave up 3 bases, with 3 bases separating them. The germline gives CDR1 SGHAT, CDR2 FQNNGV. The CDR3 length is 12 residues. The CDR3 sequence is CASSFSNQPQHF. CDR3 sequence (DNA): TGTGCCAGCAGCTTTTCCAATCAGCCCCAGCATTTT.

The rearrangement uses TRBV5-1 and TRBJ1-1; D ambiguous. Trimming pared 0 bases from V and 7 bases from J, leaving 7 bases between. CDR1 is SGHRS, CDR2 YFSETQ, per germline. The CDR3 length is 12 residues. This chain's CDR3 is CASSLVGNEAFF. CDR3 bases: TGCGCCAGCAGCTTGGTAGGCAATGAAGCTTTCTTT. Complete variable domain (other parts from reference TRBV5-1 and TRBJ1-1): KAGVTQTPRYLIKTRGQQVTLSCSPISGHRSVSWYQQTPGQGLQFLFEYFSETQRNKGNFPGRFSGRQFSNSRSEMNVSTLELGDSALYLCASSLVGNEAFFGQGTRLTVV.

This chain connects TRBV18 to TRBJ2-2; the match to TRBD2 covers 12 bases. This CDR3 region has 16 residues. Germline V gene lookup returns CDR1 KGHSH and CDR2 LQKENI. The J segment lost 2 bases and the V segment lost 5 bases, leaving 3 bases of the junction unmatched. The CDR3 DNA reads TGTGCCAGCTCATCGACTAGCGGGGGTAACACCGGGGAGCTGTTTTTT. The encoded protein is CASSSTSGGNTGELFF.

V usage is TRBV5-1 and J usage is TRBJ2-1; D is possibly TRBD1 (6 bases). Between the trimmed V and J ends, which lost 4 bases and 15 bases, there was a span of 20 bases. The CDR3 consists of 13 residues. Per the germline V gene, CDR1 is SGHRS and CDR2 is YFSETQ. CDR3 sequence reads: CASSPDQGLPVFF. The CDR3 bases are TGCGCCAGCAGCCCAGATCAGGGGCTCCCAGTGTTCTTC. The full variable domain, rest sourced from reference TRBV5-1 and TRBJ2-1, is KAGVTQTPRYLIKTRGQQVTLSCSPISGHRSVSWYQQTPGQGLQFLFEYFSETQRNKGNFPGRFSGRQFSNSRSEMNVSTLELGDSALYLCASSPDQGLPVFFGPGTRLTVL.

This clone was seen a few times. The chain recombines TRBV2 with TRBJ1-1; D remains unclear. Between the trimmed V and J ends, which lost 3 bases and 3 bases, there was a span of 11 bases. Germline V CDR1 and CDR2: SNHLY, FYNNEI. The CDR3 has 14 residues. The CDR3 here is CASSDWEAHTEAFF. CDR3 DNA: TGTGCCAGCAGTGATTGGGAGGCTCACACTGAAGCTTTCTTT.